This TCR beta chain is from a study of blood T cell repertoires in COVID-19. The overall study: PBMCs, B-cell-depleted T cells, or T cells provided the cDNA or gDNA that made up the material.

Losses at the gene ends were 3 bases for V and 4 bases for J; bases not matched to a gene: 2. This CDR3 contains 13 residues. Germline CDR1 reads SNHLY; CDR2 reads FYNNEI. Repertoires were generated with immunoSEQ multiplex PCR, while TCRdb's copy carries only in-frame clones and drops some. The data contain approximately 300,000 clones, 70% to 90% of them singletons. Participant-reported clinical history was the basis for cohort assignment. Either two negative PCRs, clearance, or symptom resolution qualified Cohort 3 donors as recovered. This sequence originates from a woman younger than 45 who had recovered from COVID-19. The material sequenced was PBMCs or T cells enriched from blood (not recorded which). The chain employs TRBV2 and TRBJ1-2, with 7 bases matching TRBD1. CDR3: CASSDRGVYGYTF. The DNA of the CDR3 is TGTGCCAGCAGTGACAGGGGGGTCTATGGCTACACCTTC.